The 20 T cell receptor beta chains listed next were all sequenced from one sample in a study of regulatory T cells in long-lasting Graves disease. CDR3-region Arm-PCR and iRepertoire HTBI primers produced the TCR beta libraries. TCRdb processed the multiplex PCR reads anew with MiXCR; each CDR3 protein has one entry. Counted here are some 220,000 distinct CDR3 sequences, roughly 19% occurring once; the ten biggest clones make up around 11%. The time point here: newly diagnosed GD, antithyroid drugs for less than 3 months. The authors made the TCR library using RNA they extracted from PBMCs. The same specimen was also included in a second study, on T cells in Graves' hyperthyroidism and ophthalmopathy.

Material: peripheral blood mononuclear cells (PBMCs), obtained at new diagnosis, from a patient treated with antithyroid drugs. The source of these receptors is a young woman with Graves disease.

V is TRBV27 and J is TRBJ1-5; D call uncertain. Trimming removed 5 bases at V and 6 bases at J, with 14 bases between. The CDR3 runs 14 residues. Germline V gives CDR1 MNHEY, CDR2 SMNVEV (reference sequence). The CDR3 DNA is TGTGCCAGCAGTCTCCGGGAGGGCGGTCAGCCCCAGCATTTT. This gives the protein CASSLREGGQPQHF.

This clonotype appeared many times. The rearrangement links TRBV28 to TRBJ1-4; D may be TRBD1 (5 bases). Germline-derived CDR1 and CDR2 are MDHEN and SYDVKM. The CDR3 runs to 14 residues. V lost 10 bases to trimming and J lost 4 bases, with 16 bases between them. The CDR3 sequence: CATLLGGGNEKLFF. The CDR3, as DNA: TGTGCCACCCTTTTGGGGGGAGGTAATGAAAAACTGTTTTTT.

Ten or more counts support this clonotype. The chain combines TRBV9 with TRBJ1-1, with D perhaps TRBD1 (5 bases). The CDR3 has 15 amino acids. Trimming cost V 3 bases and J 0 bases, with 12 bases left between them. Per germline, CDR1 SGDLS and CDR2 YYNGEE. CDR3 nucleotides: TGTGCCAGCAGCGGGGGGGGGACTTTGAACACTGAAGCTTTCTTT. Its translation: CASSGGGTLNTEAFF.

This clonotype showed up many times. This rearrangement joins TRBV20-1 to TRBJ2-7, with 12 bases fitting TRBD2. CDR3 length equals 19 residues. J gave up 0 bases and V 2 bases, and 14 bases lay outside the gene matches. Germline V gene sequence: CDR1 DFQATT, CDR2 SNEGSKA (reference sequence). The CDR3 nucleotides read TGCAGTGCTAGACCATGGACTAGCGGGGTGCGCGGGAGCTCCTACGAGCAGTACTTC. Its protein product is CSARPWTSGVRGSSYEQYF.

The CDR3, as DNA: TGTGCCAGCAGCTTCTTAGCGGGGTTGAATGAGCAGTTCTTC. It encodes CASSFLAGLNEQFF. The chain uses TRBV7-2 and TRBJ2-5; 8 positions agree with TRBD2. The better agreement between TRBJ2-1 and the DNA end casts doubt on the J call. The CDR3 extends over 14 amino acids. CDR1 is SGHTA, CDR2 FQGNSA, per germline.

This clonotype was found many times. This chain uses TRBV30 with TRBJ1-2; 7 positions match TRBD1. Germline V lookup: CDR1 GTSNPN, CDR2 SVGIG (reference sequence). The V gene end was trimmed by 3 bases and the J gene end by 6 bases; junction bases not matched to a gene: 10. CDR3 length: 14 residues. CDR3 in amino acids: CAWRGTAFRDGYTF. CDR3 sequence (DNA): TGTGCCTGGAGGGGGACAGCCTTTCGAGATGGCTACACCTTC.

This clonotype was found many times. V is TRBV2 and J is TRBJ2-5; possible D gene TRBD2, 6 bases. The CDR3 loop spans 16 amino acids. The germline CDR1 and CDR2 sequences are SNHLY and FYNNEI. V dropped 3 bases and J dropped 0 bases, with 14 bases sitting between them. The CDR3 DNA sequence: TGTGCCAGCAGTGAGTTGGAGGGACTTAACCAAGAGACCCAGTACTTC. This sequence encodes CASSELEGLNQETQYF. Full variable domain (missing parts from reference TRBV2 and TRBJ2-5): EPEVTQTPSHQVTQMGQEVILRCVPISNHLYFYWYRQILGQKVEFLVSFYNNEISEKSEIFDDQFSVERPDGSNFTLKIRSTKLEDSAMYFCASSELEGLNQETQYFGPGTRLLVL.

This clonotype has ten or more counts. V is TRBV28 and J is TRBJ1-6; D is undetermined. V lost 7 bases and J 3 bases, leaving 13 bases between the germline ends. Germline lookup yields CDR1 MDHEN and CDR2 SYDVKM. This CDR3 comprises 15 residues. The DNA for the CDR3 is TGTGCCAGCATGGAGGGCCCTATCTATAATTCACCCCTCCACTTT. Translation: CASMEGPIYNSPLHF.

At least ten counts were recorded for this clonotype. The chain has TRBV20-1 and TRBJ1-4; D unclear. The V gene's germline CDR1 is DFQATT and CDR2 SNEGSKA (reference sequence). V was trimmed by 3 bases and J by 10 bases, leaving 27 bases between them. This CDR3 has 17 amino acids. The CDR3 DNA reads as TGCAGTGCTAGCGCCCTCTACCAGGTTCCCGAAAGTGGAAAACTGTTTTTT. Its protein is CSASALYQVPESGKLFF.

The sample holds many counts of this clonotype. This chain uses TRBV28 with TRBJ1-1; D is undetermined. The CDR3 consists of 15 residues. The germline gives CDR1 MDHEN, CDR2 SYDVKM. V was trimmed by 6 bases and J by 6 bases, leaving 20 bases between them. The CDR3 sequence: CASRIGSPSGSEAFF. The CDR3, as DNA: TGTGCCAGCAGGATAGGATCCCCTTCGGGATCTGAAGCTTTCTTT.

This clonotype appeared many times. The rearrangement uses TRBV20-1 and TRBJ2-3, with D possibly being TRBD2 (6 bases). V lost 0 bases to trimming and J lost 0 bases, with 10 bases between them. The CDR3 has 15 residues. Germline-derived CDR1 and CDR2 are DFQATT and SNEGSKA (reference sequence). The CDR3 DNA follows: TGCAGTGCTAGAGATCACGGGACTAGCACAGATACGCAGTATTTT. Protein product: CSARDHGTSTDTQYF.

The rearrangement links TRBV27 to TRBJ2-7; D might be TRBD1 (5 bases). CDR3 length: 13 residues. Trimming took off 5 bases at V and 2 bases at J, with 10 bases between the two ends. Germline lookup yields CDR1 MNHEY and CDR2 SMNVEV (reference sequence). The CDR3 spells CASSLTETYEQYF. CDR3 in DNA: TGTGCCAGCAGTCTGACAGAGACCTACGAGCAGTACTTC.

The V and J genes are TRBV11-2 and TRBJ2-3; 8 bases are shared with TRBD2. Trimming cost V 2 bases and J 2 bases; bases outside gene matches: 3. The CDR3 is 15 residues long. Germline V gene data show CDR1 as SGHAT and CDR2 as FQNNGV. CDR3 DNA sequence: TGTGCCAGCAGCTTATTGACTAGCGACACAGATACGCAGTATTTT. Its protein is CASSLLTSDTDTQYF. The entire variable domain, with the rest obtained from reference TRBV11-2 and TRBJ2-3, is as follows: EAGVAQSPRYKIIEKRQSVAFWCNPISGHATLYWYQQILGQGPKLLIQFQNNGVVDDSQLPKDRFSAERLKGVDSTLKIQPAKLEDSAVYLCASSLLTSDTDTQYFGPGTRLTVL.

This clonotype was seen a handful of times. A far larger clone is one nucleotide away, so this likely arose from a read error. The CDR3 DNA is TGTGCCAGCAGACAGGCAGCCGAAACCACCTATGGCTACACCTTC. As protein: CASRQAAETTYGYTF. V usage is TRBV6-2 or TRBV6-3 and J usage is TRBJ1-2; tentative D call: TRBD1 (5 bases). V was clipped by 6 bases and J by 4 bases, with 18 bases between them. The germline V gene has CDR1 MNHEY and CDR2 SVGEGT. CDR3 size: 15 residues.

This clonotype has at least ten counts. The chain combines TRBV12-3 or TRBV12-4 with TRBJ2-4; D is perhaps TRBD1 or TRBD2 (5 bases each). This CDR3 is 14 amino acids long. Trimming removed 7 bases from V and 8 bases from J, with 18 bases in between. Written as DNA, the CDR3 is TGTGCCAGCACCATTCTGGGGGTGGGGGACATTCAGTACTTC. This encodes CASTILGVGDIQYF.

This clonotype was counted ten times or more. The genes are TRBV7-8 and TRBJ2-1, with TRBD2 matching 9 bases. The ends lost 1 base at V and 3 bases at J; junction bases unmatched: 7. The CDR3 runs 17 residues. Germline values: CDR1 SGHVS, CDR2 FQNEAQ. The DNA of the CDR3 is TGTGCCAGCAGCTTAGGGGCTAGCGGGACCCACTACAATGAGCAGTTCTTC. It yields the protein CASSLGASGTHYNEQFF.

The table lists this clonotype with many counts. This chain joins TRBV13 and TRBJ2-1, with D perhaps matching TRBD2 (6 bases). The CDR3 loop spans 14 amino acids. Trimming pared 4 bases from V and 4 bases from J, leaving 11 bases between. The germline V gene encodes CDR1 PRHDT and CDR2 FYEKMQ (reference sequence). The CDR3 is CASSYAGGYNEQFF. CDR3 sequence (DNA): TGTGCCAGCAGCTATGCCGGGGGATACAATGAGCAGTTCTTC. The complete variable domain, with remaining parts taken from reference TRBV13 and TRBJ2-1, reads AAGVIQSPRHLIKEKRETATLKCYPIPRHDTVYWYQQGPGQDPQFLISFYEKMQSDKGSIPDRFSAQQFSDYHSELNMSSLELGDSALYFCASSYAGGYNEQFFGPGTRLTVL.

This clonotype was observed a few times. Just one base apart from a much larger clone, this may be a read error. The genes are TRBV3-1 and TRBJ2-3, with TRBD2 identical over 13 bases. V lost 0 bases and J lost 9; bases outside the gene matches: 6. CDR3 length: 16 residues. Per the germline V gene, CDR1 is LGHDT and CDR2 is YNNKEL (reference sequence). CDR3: CASSQDPGLAGSTQYF. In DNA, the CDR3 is TGTGCCAGCAGCCAAGATCCGGGACTAGCGGGGTCGACGCAGTATTTT.

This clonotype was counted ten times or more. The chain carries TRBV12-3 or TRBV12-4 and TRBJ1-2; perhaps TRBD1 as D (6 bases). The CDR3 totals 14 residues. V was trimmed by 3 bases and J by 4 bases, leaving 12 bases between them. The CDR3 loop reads CASSLLLGGYGYTF. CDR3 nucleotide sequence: TGTGCCAGCAGTTTGTTGCTAGGGGGCTATGGCTACACCTTC.

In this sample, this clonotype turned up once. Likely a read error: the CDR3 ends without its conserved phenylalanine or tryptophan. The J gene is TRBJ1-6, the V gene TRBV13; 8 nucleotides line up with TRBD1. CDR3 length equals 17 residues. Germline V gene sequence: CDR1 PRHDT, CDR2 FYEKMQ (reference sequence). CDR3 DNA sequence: TGTGCCAGCAGCCCCCGACAGGGGATGTCCTATAATTCGCCCCTCCACTCT. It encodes CASSPRQGMSYNSPLHS.